Listed here are 23 T cell receptor beta chains from one sample, sequenced in a study of beta chain features in type 1 diabetes. The authors reverse transcribed all of the isolated RNA, so sequencing captured expressed TCRB transcripts. Measured with immunoSEQ multiplex PCR; TCRdb has only the in-frame clones, and not every one. The sample holds fewer than 400,000 clones, roughly 8% seen once. Sequencing was carried out using central memory CD4+ T cells from blood. The receptor source for this set is a woman between 18 and 29 years old in good health.

The V call is TRBV18, the J call TRBJ2-5, with unresolved D. V dropped 1 base and J dropped 4 bases, with 7 bases sitting between them. Germline V gives CDR1 KGHSH, CDR2 LQKENI. CDR3 size: 13 residues. The CDR3 DNA sequence: TGTGCCAGCTCACCACGGACCAGAGAGACCCAGTACTTC. It codes for CASSPRTRETQYF. Full variable domain (rest looked up from reference TRBV18 and TRBJ2-5): NAGVMQNPRHLVRRRGQEARLRCSPMKGHSHVYWYRQLPEEGLKFMVYLQKENIIDESGMPKERFSAEFPKEGPSILRIQQVVRGDSAAYFCASSPRTRETQYFGPGTRLLVL.

This clone was found a few times. The chain couples TRBV29-1 to TRBJ2-1; D is possibly TRBD2 (5 bases). Trimming took 4 bases from V and 4 from J, leaving 8 bases between them. Per germline, CDR1 SQVTM and CDR2 ANQGSEA. The CDR3 length is 12 residues. The CDR3 nucleotides read TGCAGCGTTGTTGAGGGTTACAATGAGCAGTTCTTC. Its protein is CSVVEGYNEQFF.

The rearrangement uses TRBV6-5 and TRBJ2-2; the match to TRBD1 covers 8 bases. This CDR3 is built from 14 residues. The V and J ends lost 6 bases and 5 bases, in that order; junction bases with no gene match: 5. Germline CDR1 is MNHEY and CDR2 is SVGAGI. This CDR3 reads CASRPRGQTGELFF. In nucleotides, the CDR3 is TGTGCCAGCAGGCCCAGGGGGCAGACCGGGGAGCTGTTTTTT.

This clone has only a few counts. The rearrangement joins TRBV27 to TRBJ2-3, with a possible D match to TRBD2 (6 bases). Trimming shortened V by 2 bases and J by 2 bases, and 14 bases separated the two germline ends. This CDR3 is 16 amino acids long. Germline CDR1 reads MNHEY; CDR2 reads SMNVEV (reference sequence). The CDR3 loop reads CASSLRGSLHTDTQYF. The CDR3 DNA sequence: TGTGCCAGCAGTTTACGGGGGAGCCTCCACACAGATACGCAGTATTTT.

Of note for this clone: A much bigger clone sits one base away, suggesting this may be a read error. The chain joins TRBV25-1 to TRBJ2-7; 11 bases line up with TRBD2. Germline CDR1 reads MGHDK; CDR2 reads SYGVNS. This CDR3 comprises 16 residues. The V gene end was trimmed by 3 bases and the J gene end by 7 bases; junction bases not matched to a gene: 11. Here the CDR3 DNA reads TGTGCCAGCAGTGATTCCAGTAGCGGGAGGGCCTGGGAGCAGTACTTC. Residues: CASSDSSSGRAWEQYF.

This clone showed up just a few times. The chain links TRBV11-3 to TRBJ2-1; the match to TRBD2 covers 8 bases. The germline gives CDR1 SGHNT, CDR2 YENEEA. Germline trimming cut 5 bases from V and 5 bases from J; bases unmatched to any gene: 5. This CDR3 comprises 14 residues. The chain's CDR3 is CASSNLAGNNEQFF. For the CDR3, the DNA is TGTGCCAGCAGCAACCTAGCGGGTAACAATGAGCAGTTCTTC.

This clone came up a few times. The chain couples TRBV10-3 to TRBJ1-4; perhaps TRBD1 as D (5 bases). The V gene's germline CDR1 is ENHRY and CDR2 SYGVKD. This CDR3 is 14 amino acids long. V lost 6 bases to trimming and J lost 4 bases, with 12 bases between them. The CDR3 loop is CAIRRDGGNEKLFF. The CDR3 bases are TGTGCCATCAGACGGGACGGCGGTAATGAAAAACTGTTTTTT.

This clone was seen a few times. Relative to the germline gene, one junction end is altered; a read error may explain this. The chain carries TRBV7-3 and TRBJ2-7; D is possibly TRBD1 (6 bases). The CDR3 totals 16 residues. From germline, CDR1 is SGHTA and CDR2 FQGTGA. CDR3 amino acids: CASGLWDTRDFDEQYF. CDR3 in DNA: TGTGCCAGCGGCTTATGGGACACGAGGGATTTTGACGAGCAGTACTTC.

This clone was seen at least ten times. J is TRBJ1-1 and V is TRBV7-2, with D hard to call. The CDR3 has 13 amino acids. V dropped 5 bases and J dropped 0 bases, with 7 bases sitting between them. Germline V CDR1 and CDR2: SGHTA, FQGNSA. Here the CDR3 reads CASSQALNTEAFF. As DNA, the CDR3 is TGTGCCAGCAGCCAGGCCCTGAACACTGAAGCTTTCTTT.

This clone was found a few times. The chain recombines TRBV6-1 with TRBJ2-7, with 9 bases aligning to TRBD1. Germline CDR1 reads MNHNS; CDR2 reads SASEGT. The CDR3 is made up of 14 amino acids. Germline trimming cut 8 bases from V and 1 base from J; bases unmatched to any gene: 6. CDR3 DNA: TGTGCCAGCCTAGGACAGGGGACATCCTACGAGCAGTACTTC. It yields the protein CASLGQGTSYEQYF.

This clone occurred a few times. The J gene is TRBJ2-7, the V gene TRBV7-2; 8 positions agree with TRBD1. Germline V CDR1 and CDR2: SGHTA, FQGNSA. This CDR3 has 13 residues. With 5 bases clipped from V and 3 bases from J, the junction kept 3 bases outside the gene matches. This chain's CDR3 is CASSPGTGYEQYF. DNA for the CDR3: TGTGCCAGCAGCCCAGGGACAGGCTACGAGCAGTACTTC.

This clone was observed a few times. The gene calls are TRBV7-2 and TRBJ2-3; 10 positions agree with TRBD2. The CDR3 runs 15 residues. V gave up 8 bases and J gave up 4 bases; unmatched junction bases: 9. The V gene's germline CDR1 is SGHTA and CDR2 FQGNSA. CDR3 region: CASAIAGGQADTQYF. CDR3 in DNA: TGTGCCAGCGCTATAGCGGGAGGTCAAGCAGATACGCAGTATTTT.

This clone was counted a few times. This rearrangement joins TRBV29-1 to TRBJ1-4; D uncertain. V dropped 7 bases and J dropped 0 bases, with 9 bases sitting between them. This CDR3 is built from 13 residues. In germline, CDR1 is SQVTM, CDR2 ANQGSEA. The CDR3 spells CSAKPATNEKLFF. The DNA of the CDR3 is TGCAGCGCTAAACCCGCAACTAATGAAAAACTGTTTTTT.

A few counts support this clone. The chain has TRBV10-3 and TRBJ2-2, with 8 bases aligning to TRBD1. This CDR3 has 15 amino acids. The junction had 8 bases not matched to a gene; V was cut back by 11 bases and J by 0 bases. Germline V CDR1 and CDR2: ENHRY, SYGVKD. The CDR3 coding sequence is TGTGCCGCCCAGGGGACAGGTTCGAACACCGGGGAGCTGTTTTTT. Protein sequence: CAAQGTGSNTGELFF.

The chain carries TRBV7-6 and TRBJ2-1; no reliable D call. Trimming left V 6 bases short and J 6 bases short, with 9 bases between. The CDR3 is made up of 12 amino acids. The germline CDR1 and CDR2 sequences are SGHVS and FNYEAQ. The CDR3 is CASSYNGNEQFF. In DNA form, the CDR3 reads TGTGCCAGCAGTTATAACGGCAATGAGCAGTTCTTC.

This clone was picked up a small number of times. V gene TRBV7-2 combines with J gene TRBJ2-7; D unresolved. The CDR3 has 13 residues. Trimming took off 3 bases at V and 3 bases at J, with 9 bases between the two ends. The germline V gene encodes CDR1 SGHTA and CDR2 FQGNSA. DNA of the CDR3: TGTGCCAGCAGCTTTTCTACTTACTACGAGCAGTACTTC. This sequence encodes CASSFSTYYEQYF.

V usage is TRBV27 and J usage is TRBJ1-3; 10 bases are shared with TRBD1. Trimming cost V 3 bases and J 2 bases; bases outside gene matches: 1. Per the germline V gene, CDR1 is MNHEY and CDR2 is SMNVEV (reference sequence). The CDR3 covers 15 residues. CDR3 region: CASSFGQGAGNTIYF. CDR3 coding DNA: TGTGCCAGCAGTTTCGGACAGGGGGCTGGAAACACCATATATTTT.

Concerning this clone: The sample contains more than one DNA sequence encoding this CDR3. The chain joins TRBV5-1 to TRBJ1-1; possible D gene TRBD1, 6 bases. V shed 4 bases and J shed 0 bases, with 10 bases lying between them. The CDR3 is made up of 14 amino acids. The germline gives CDR1 SGHRS, CDR2 YFSETQ. CDR3 DNA: TGCGCCAGCAGCCCCGGGACACTGAACACTGAAGCTTTCTTT. The encoded protein is CASSPGTLNTEAFF. Drawing the rest from reference TRBV5-1 and TRBJ1-1, the complete variable domain is KAGVTQTPRYLIKTRGQQVTLSCSPISGHRSVSWYQQTPGQGLQFLFEYFSETQRNKGNFPGRFSGRQFSNSRSEMNVSTLELGDSALYLCASSPGTLNTEAFFGQGTRLTVV.

The rearrangement uses TRBV11-2 and TRBJ2-1; 7 bases are a match to TRBD1. The length of the CDR3 is 13 residues. Trimming took 4 bases from V and 8 from J; bases not matched to a gene: 5. Germline-derived CDR1 and CDR2 are SGHAT and FQNNGV. CDR3 nucleotides: TGTGCCAGCAGCTCGGACAGGATCTATGAGCAGTTCTTC. Protein product: CASSSDRIYEQFF.

The table lists this clone with many counts. This sequence joins TRBV2 and TRBJ2-3; D unresolved. The CDR3 has 12 residues. The ends were cut back, 4 bases at V and 5 bases at J, with 7 bases in the middle. CDR1 and CDR2 (germline): SNHLY, FYNNEI. CDR3 sequence reads: CASSGVQDTQYF. CDR3 bases: TGTGCCAGCAGTGGGGTTCAAGATACGCAGTATTTT.

Many counts were recorded for this clone. The V and J genes are TRBV7-2 and TRBJ2-1; D is unclear. Germline-derived CDR1 and CDR2 are SGHTA and FQGNSA. The length of the CDR3 is 11 residues. The V gene lost 5 bases and the J gene lost 8 bases, with 7 bases spanning the gap. The DNA for the CDR3 is TGTGCCAGCAGCCAACGTTATGAGCAGTTCTTC. Translated: CASSQRYEQFF.

This clone was recorded many times. This chain joins TRBV7-9 and TRBJ2-7; TRBD2 matches 11 bases. The CDR3 runs to 16 residues. V trimming: 5 bases; J trimming: 2 bases; junction bases outside the gene matches: 8. The germline V gene has CDR1 SEHNR and CDR2 FQNEAQ (reference sequence). The CDR3 reads CASSPKGTSGTYEQYF. DNA for the CDR3: TGTGCCAGCAGCCCAAAGGGGACTAGCGGCACCTACGAGCAGTACTTC.

This clone was seen only a few times. This chain links TRBV9 with TRBJ1-1; D is ambiguous. The CDR3 is made up of 14 amino acids. The germline gives CDR1 SGDLS, CDR2 YYNGEE. V was pared by 0 bases and J by 3 bases, with 9 bases between. The CDR3 sequence: CASSVAGGYTEAFF. The CDR3 DNA follows: TGTGCCAGCAGCGTAGCTGGAGGGTACACTGAAGCTTTCTTT.